This T cell receptor beta chain was sequenced for a study of OX40 agonist ivuxolimab in advanced cancers. The protocol was immunoSEQ multiplex PCR, while the TCRdb copy is restricted to in-frame clones and leaves out a portion. The sample holds nearly 80,000 clones, roughly 94% seen once. Overall study findings and caveats: On average, a greater number of expanded clones characterised CD8+ T cells relative to CD4+. By week 6 at 0.1 to 3.0 mg/kg, blood CD4+ and CD8+ T cells had expanded clonally.

As regards this clone: Its antigen is not identified.

Germline CDR1 is SGHTA and CDR2 is FQGTGA. V lost 0 bases and J 0 bases, leaving 9 bases between the germline ends. There are 16 residues in the CDR3. The chain has TRBV7-3 and TRBJ2-1, with unresolved D. Source: CD4+ or CD8+ T cells sorted from blood, taken in a trial of the OX40 agonist ivuxolimab. The clonotype was recovered from an adult with an advanced solid tumor such as melanoma, head and neck, liver or kidney cancer. The CDR3 loop reads CASSLTAMSSYNEQFF. The CDR3 DNA follows: TGTGCCAGCAGCTTAACGGCCATGAGCTCCTACAATGAGCAGTTCTTC.